The sample holds many counts of the clone carrying this T cell receptor beta chain. Germline trimming cut 5 bases from V and 4 bases from J; bases unmatched to any gene: 7. Germline assignment: CDR1 LNHNV and CDR2 YYDKDF (reference sequence). The CDR3 length is 15 residues. The sample belongs to a study of T cells in Graves' hyperthyroidism and ophthalmopathy. Those patients with uncontrolled infection, other autoimmune disease, pregnancy or lactation were excluded. Every diagnosis used clinical symptoms, serum thyroxine and TRAb, thyroid ultrasound and orbital computed tomography. From 10 ml of fresh peripheral blood, PBMCs were isolated. RNA transcripts yielded amplified TCR beta CDR3 regions. The HTBI set primed first-round TCR CDR3 RT-PCR. One entry per CDR3 protein, called by TCRdb with MiXCR from the multiplex PCR reads. The sample holds under 300,000 distinct CDR3 sequences, around 25% seen once.

Material: blood. The chain carries TRBV15 and TRBJ2-5; 10 bases line up with TRBD1. This sequence was found in a man aged 35 to 55 with Graves' hyperthyroidism that later progressed to Graves' ophthalmopathy. The CDR3 loop is CATSLRTGGVETQYF. The CDR3 DNA is TGTGCCACCAGCCTACGGACAGGGGGAGTAGAGACCCAGTACTTC.